This passage covers 2 T cell receptor beta chains from one sample sequenced in a study of T-cell memory formation after mild COVID-19. MiXCR, run by TCRdb on the 5' RACE reads, gives a single entry per CDR3 protein. In the table there are approximately 450,000 distinct CDR3 sequences, about 20% of which are singletons. The sequencing sample was made of PBMCs or a T cell subset sorted from them (not recorded which). The source of these receptors is an adult woman who had mild COVID-19 (a few samples of this study predate the infection). Cell type and time point are not known.

The chain joins TRBV5-1 to TRBJ2-7; TRBD1 matches 8 bases. CDR3 size: 13 residues. Trimming at V came to 4 bases and at J to 7 bases, leaving 7 bases not matched to a gene. Germline V gene sequence: CDR1 SGHRS, CDR2 YFSETQ. In DNA, the CDR3 is TGCGCCAGCAGCCCGGGACAGGTCGAGGAGCAGTACTTC. Translated: CASSPGQVEEQYF. Combining the CDR3 with reference TRBV5-1 and TRBJ2-7 gives the whole variable domain KAGVTQTPRYLIKTRGQQVTLSCSPISGHRSVSWYQQTPGQGLQFLFEYFSETQRNKGNFPGRFSGRQFSNSRSEMNVSTLELGDSALYLCASSPGQVEEQYFGPGTRLTVT.

This chain uses TRBV5-8 with TRBJ2-7; no reliable D call. Germline assignment: CDR1 SGHTS and CDR2 YDEGEE. V lost 4 bases, J lost 6 bases, and 14 bases lay in between. The CDR3 has 13 residues. The CDR3 nucleotides are TGTGCCAGCAGCCCAGCCCCACAGCGCGAGCAGTACTTC. Translation gives CASSPAPQREQYF.